This T cell receptor beta chain was sequenced during a study of cytomegalovirus exposure and HLA in healthy donors. Study-level results: Most subjects had HLA-A and HLA-B alleles reportedly predicted accurately by TCR beta sequences.

Primers: 60 Vbeta forward and 13 Jbeta reverse. Data came from immunoSEQ multiplex PCR; TCRdb stores just in-frame clones and leaves some out. The profile shows some 200,000 clones, 82% of them singletons. In the case of this clone: What it binds is unknown.

The CDR3 has 16 residues. Per the germline V gene, CDR1 is KGHSH and CDR2 is LQKENI. The J segment lost 1 base and the V segment lost 10 bases, leaving 10 bases of the junction unmatched. The source material was PBMCs. This clonotype originated in a boy aged 2 to 9 in good health and CMV-seronegative. This chain links TRBV18 with TRBJ2-1, with 10 bases that match TRBD2. The CDR3 region has the DNA TGTGCCACTACAAGTCTAGCGGGGGTTTCCTACAATGAGCAGTTCTTC. This encodes CATTSLAGVSYNEQFF.